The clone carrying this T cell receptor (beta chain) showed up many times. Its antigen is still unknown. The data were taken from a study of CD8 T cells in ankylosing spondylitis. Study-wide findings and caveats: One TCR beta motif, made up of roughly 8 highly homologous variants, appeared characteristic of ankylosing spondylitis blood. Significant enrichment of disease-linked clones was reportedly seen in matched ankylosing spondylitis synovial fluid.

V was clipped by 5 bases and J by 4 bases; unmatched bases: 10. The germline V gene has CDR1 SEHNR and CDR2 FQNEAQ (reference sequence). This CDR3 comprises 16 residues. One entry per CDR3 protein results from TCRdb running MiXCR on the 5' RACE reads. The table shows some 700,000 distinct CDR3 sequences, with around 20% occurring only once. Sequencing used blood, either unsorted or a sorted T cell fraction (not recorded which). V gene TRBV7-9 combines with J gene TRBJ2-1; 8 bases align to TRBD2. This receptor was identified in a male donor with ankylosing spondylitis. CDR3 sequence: CASSPTPSGHYNEQFF. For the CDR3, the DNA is TGTGCCAGCAGCCCTACACCTAGCGGGCATTACAATGAGCAGTTCTTC.